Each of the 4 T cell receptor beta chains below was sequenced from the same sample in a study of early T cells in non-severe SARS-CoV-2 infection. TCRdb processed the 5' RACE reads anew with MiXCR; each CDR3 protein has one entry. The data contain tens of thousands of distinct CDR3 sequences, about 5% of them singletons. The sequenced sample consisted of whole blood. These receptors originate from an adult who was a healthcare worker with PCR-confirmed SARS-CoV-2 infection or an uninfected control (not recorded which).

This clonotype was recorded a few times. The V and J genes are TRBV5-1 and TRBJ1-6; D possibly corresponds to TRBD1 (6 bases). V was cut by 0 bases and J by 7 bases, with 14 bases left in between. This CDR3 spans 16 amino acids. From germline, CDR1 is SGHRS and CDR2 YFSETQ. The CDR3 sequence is CASSLGVGHENSPLHF. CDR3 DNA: TGCGCCAGCAGCTTGGGTGTGGGACACGAAAATTCACCCCTCCACTTT.

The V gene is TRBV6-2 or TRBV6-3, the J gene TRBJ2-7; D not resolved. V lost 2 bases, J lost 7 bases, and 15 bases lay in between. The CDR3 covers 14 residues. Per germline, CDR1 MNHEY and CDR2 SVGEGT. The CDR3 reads CASSYPQWPAEQYF. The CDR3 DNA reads TGTGCCAGCAGTTACCCCCAGTGGCCGGCGGAGCAGTACTTC.

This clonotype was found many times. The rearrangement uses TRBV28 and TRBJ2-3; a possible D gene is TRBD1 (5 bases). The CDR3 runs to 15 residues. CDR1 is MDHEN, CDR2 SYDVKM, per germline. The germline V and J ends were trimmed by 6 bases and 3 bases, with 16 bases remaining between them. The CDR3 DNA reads TGTGCCAGCAGGGGGCAGGGTTTAAGTACAGATACGCAGTATTTT. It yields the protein CASRGQGLSTDTQYF.

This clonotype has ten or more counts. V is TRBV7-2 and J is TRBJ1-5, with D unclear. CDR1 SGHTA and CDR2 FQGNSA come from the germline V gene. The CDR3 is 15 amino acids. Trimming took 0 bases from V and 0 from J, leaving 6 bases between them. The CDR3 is CASSLAQNSNQPQHF. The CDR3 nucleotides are TGTGCCAGCAGCTTAGCGCAAAATAGCAATCAGCCCCAGCATTTT.